This TCR beta chain originates from a study of blood T cell repertoires in COVID-19. In the authors' workflow: How many nucleated cells were present was estimated from reference gene primer amplification. This table comes from immunoSEQ multiplex PCR, and its TCRdb copy is limited to in-frame clones, with some not included. That table gives V, J and clone size, and the DNA gave D and trimming. The sample has 150,000 to 200,000 clones; around 84% are singletons. Deletions cut 2 bases from V and 6 bases from J, with 16 bases between. Germline V gene lookup returns CDR1 LGHNA and CDR2 YNFKEQ. This CDR3 has 15 amino acids. Recruitment covered about two dozen US areas and drew participants whose ages spanned about 18 to 90 years.

The chain uses TRBV4-2 and TRBJ1-2, with D possibly matching TRBD1 (5 bases). What was sequenced was PBMCs or T cells enriched from blood (not recorded which). The origin of this receptor is a woman aged 50 to 60 who had recovered from COVID-19. CDR3 loop: CASSQISGGRDGYTF. DNA for the CDR3: TGTGCCAGCAGCCAAATTAGCGGGGGACGAGATGGCTACACCTTC.